What follows describes a single TCR beta chain. Its target is unknown. This entry is derived from a study of shared clonotypes between healthy human individuals. Study-wide results and caveats: The donor pool, a small one, limited the genetic and exposure-history diversity represented.

J lost 5 bases, V lost 4 bases, and 11 bases had no gene match. CDR1 SGHRS and CDR2 YFSETQ come from the germline V gene. There are 16 residues in the CDR3. Sequencing used immunoSEQ multiplex PCR; TCRdb keeps in-frame clones, though not all of them. The sample contains hundreds of thousands of clones, around 77% of which appear only once. The sequenced sample consisted of PBMCs. The source of this sequence is a woman in her forties in good health. Some clones in this sample may be carry-over from other donors' samples. This rearrangement joins TRBV5-1 to TRBJ2-5, with TRBD2 matching over 10 bases. The CDR3 DNA reads as TGCGCCAGCAGCATTGCTGGGGCAGCGGGAGGGGAGACCCAGTACTTC. Protein: CASSIAGAAGGETQYF.